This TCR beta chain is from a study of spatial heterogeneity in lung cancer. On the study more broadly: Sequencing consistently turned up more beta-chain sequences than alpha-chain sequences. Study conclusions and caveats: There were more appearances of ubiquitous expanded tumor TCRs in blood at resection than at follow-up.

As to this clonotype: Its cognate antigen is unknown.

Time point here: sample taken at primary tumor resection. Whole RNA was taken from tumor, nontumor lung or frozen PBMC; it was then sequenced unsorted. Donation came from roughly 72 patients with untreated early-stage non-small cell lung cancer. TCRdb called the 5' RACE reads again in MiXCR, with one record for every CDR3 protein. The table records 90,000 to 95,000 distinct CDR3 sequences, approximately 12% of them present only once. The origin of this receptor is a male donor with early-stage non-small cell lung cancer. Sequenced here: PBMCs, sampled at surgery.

CDR3 amino acids: CASLGEHYEQYF. CDR3 nucleotides: TGTGCCAGCTTGGGGGAGCACTACGAGCAGTACTTC. The V and J genes are TRBV7-2 and TRBJ2-7; the D gene could be TRBD1 or TRBD2 (5 bases each). Trimming took off 8 bases at V and 3 bases at J, with 11 bases between the two ends. This CDR3 is built from 12 residues. The V gene's germline CDR1 is SGHTA and CDR2 FQGNSA.